This TCR beta chain derives from a study of vaccination effects on CD4 cells after COVID-19. Profiled with immunoSEQ multiplex PCR; TCRdb holds only in-frame clones, not every one. The repertoire consists of 28,000 or so clones, with approximately 72% occurring once and the leading ten covering roughly a tenth. The CDR3 is made up of 14 amino acids. The germline V gene encodes CDR1 MNHNS and CDR2 SASEGT. The V end lost 1 base, the J end lost 4 bases, and 10 bases lay between the germline ends. About this clone itself: Antigen unknown.

Whole-study findings and limits: The study dataset contains few convalescent patients and includes no early post-infection timepoints.

The ViraFEST assay expanded antigen-specific CD4+ T cells with viral peptide pools before sequencing. The authors isolated CD4+ T cells after 9 to 10 days of culture. Each vaccine recipient was nucleocapsid antibody negative and had no prior SARS-CoV-2 infection. It was with around 10 IU/ml IL-2 and around 10 ug/ml peptides that 1.8 million or so PBMC per well were cultured. Cultures received IL-2 medium that replaced half the medium on days 3 and 7. The chain joins TRBV6-1 to TRBJ1-2; D is ambiguous. The source is a human donor who received a COVID-19 vaccine. This material consisted of CD4+ T cells from PBMCs cultured with SARS-CoV-2 spike peptides, taken before COVID-19 vaccination. The CDR3 DNA reads as TGTGCCAGCAGTGAAGTCTCCGCCGTCTATGGCTACACCTTC. It translates to CASSEVSAVYGYTF.